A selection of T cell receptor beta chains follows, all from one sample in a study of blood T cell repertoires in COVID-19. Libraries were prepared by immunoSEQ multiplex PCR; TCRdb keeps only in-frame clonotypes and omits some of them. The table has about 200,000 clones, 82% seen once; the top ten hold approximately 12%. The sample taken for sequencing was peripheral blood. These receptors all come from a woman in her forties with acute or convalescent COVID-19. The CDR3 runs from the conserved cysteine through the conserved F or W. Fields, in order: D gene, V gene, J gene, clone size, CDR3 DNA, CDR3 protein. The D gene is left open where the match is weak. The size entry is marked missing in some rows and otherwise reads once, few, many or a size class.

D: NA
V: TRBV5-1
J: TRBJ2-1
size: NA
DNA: TGCGCCAGCAGTATAGCGAATGAGCAGTTCTTC
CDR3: CASSIANEQFF

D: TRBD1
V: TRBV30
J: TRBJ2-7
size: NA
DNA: TGTGCCTGGAGCGCCGACAGGGTAAGGGACGAGCAGTACTTC
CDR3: CAWSADRVRDEQYF

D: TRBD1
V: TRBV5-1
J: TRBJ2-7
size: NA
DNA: TGCGCCAGCAGCCGGGGACAGGCGAGCTCCTACGAGCAGTACTTC
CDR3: CASSRGQASSYEQYF

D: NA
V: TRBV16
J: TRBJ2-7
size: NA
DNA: TGTGCCAGCAGCCAATCTAGAGGGTCCGGGTTCGAGCAGTACTTC
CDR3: CASSQSRGSGFEQYF

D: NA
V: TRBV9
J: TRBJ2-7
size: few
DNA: TGTGCCAGCAGCCGGGACTCCTATTTTGTAGAGCAGTACTTC
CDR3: CASSRDSYFVEQYF

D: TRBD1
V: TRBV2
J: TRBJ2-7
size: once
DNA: TGTGCCAGCAGTGAAGGTCACACAGGGGGGAAGTACGAGCAGTACTTC
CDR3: CASSEGHTGGKYEQYF

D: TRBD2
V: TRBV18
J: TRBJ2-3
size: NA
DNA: TGTGCCAGCTCAGTAGCGGGGGGCGGCACAGATACGCAGTATTTT
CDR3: CASSVAGGGTDTQYF

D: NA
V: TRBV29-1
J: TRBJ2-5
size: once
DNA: TGCAGCGTTGTTGAGGGCGGGACCCAGTACTTC
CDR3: CSVVEGGTQYF

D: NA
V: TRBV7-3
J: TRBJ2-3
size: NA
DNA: TGTGCCAGCAGCTGGGGGGGCACAGATACGCAGTATTTT
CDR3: CASSWGGTDTQYF

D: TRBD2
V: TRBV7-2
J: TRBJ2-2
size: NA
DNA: TGTGCCAGCAGCTTTTTTAGCGGGAGGCTGCACACCGGGGAGCTGTTTTTT
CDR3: CASSFFSGRLHTGELFF

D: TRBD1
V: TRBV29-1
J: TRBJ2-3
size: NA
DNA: TGCAGCGTTGAAGGGGGACAGGGGGCGTCAGATACGCAGTATTTT
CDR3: CSVEGGQGASDTQYF

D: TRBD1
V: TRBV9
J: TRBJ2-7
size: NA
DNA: TGTGCCAGCAGCCCGCGGGACAGGGGGGTCTACGAGCAGTACTTC
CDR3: CASSPRDRGVYEQYF

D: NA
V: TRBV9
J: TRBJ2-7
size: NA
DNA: TGTGCCAGCAGCCCAGGAGGGGAAATGTACGAGCAGTACTTC
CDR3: CASSPGGEMYEQYF

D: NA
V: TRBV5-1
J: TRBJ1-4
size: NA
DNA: TGCGCCAGCAGCTTGGCCCCCCAAGGAGGCTCCGAAAAACTGTTTTTT
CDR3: CASSLAPQGGSEKLFF

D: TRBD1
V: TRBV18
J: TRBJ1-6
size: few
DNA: TGTGCCAGCTCACCACGACCGGGACAGACATATTCACCCCTCCACTTT
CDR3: CASSPRPGQTYSPLHF

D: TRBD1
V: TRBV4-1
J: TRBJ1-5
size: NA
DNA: TGCGCCAGCAGCCTCGGGACAGACTATAGCAATCAGCCCCAGCATTTT
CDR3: CASSLGTDYSNQPQHF

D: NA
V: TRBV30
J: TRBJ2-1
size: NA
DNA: TGTGCCTGGAGTCCACAGTACAATGAGCAGTTCTTC
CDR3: CAWSPQYNEQFF

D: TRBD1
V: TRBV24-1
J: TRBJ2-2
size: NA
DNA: TGTGCCACCAGTGATGCCCGACAGGGATTCACCGGGGAGCTGTTTTTT
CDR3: CATSDARQGFTGELFF